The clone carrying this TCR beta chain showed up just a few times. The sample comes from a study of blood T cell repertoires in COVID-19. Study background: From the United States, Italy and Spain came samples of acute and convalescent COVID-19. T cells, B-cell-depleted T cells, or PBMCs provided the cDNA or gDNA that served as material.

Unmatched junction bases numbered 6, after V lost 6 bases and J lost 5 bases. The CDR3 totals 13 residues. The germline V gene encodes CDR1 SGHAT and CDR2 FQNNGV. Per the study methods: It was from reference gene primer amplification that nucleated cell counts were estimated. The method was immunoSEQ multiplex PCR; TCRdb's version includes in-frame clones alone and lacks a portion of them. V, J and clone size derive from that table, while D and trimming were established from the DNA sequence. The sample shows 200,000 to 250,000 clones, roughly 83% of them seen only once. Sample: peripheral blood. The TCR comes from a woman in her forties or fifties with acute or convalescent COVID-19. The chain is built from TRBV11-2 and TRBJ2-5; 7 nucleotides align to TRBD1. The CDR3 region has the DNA TGTGCCAGCAGTACAGGGGCCGGGGAGACCCAGTACTTC. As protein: CASSTGAGETQYF.